This T cell receptor beta chain was recovered during a study of Ad26.COV2.S vaccination and SARS-CoV-2 variants. CDR1 and CDR2 (germline): LNHDA, SQIVND (reference sequence). The CDR3 is made up of 15 amino acids. V was clipped by 0 bases and J by 8 bases, with 16 bases between them. This table comes from immunoSEQ multiplex PCR, and its TCRdb copy is limited to in-frame clones, with some not included. There are hundreds of thousands of clones in the sample; around 92% occur only once, and roughly 1.7% lies in the top ten. The treatment: around 19 received Ad26.COV2.S at low or high dose, single or two shots; about 5 received placebo; per-sample allocation not given. Sampling occurred on day 63 after the first vaccine or placebo injection.

The chain couples TRBV19 to TRBJ1-2; D remains unclear. This sample comprised peripheral blood, obtained in a trial of Ad26.COV2.S vaccine versus placebo. The TCR comes from a person aged 18-65 years who received the Ad26.COV2.S COVID-19 vaccine or a placebo. This CDR3 reads CASSIDALGSEGYTF. In DNA, the CDR3 is TGTGCCAGTAGTATAGACGCCTTGGGGTCTGAAGGCTACACCTTC.